These T cell receptor beta chains were read from a single sample in a study of CXCR3-negative and CXCR3-positive naive CD8 T cells. TCRdb reprocessed the 5' RACE reads, keeping one entry per CDR3 protein, no DNA. This sample's table reports around 140,000 distinct CDR3 sequences. The sample comprised naive CXCR3+ CD8+ T cells from blood. The receptors stem from a human donor in good health. Some clones in this sample may be carry-over from other donors' samples. CDR3s include the opening cysteine and the closing phenylalanine or tryptophan. Each record gives: CDR3 length, V gene, J gene, CDR3 protein.

17	TRBV15	TRBJ2-2	CATSRDEGQAITGELIF
12	TRBV5-6	TRBJ2-7	CASSTGPDEQYF
15	TRBV15	TRBJ1-5	CATSRDQGGNQPQHF
12	TRBV14	TRBJ2-1	CASSRQYNEQFF
14	TRBV6-5	TRBJ2-3	CASRSQGATNTQYF
17	TRBV12-3/TRBV12-4	TRBJ2-6	CASSQTGLSSGANVLTF
15	TRBV24-1	TRBJ2-1	CATSDPKQGSHEQFF
11	TRBV12-3/TRBV12-4	TRBJ2-1	CASSSPGGQFF
15	TRBV4-3	TRBJ2-1	CASSQDRDEYNEQFF
14	TRBV28	TRBJ2-4	CASRGTLAKNIQYF
12	TRBV7-9	TRBJ1-1	CASSPQEGWAFF
14	TRBV19	TRBJ2-1	CASSIGTGAWEQFF
14	TRBV14	TRBJ2-7	CASSQQGPSYEQYF
17	TRBV4-1	TRBJ2-3	CASSPSPLAGVGYTQYF
15	TRBV19	TRBJ2-5	CASSARDRNQETQYF
15	TRBV6-2/TRBV6-3	TRBJ1-2	CASSYPLSTADGYTF
14	TRBV7-2	TRBJ1-2	CASNPTIRDYGYTF
15	TRBV4-1	TRBJ2-2	CASSPGQGATGELFF
13	TRBV6-5	TRBJ1-6	CASARQGNSPLHF
12	TRBV7-2	TRBJ2-7	CASSRGRYEQYF
14	TRBV6-5	TRBJ2-3	CASSLRDQTDTQYF
14	TRBV19	TRBJ1-5	CASSILPSEQPQHF
14	TRBV20-1	TRBJ2-1	CSARGGGSNNEQFF
12	TRBV7-2	TRBJ2-1	CASSRGWNEQFF
16	TRBV6-2/TRBV6-3	TRBJ2-1	CASSSPGGSSYNEQFF
16	TRBV7-9	TRBJ1-1	CASSTKPTDMNTEAFF
15	TRBV4-3	TRBJ1-6	CASSQDQGGGSPLHF
12	TRBV10-3	TRBJ1-1	CAIQGLSTEAFF
14	TRBV28	TRBJ2-2	CASTFSANTGELFF
12	TRBV12-3/TRBV12-4	TRBJ2-5	CASSGARETQYF